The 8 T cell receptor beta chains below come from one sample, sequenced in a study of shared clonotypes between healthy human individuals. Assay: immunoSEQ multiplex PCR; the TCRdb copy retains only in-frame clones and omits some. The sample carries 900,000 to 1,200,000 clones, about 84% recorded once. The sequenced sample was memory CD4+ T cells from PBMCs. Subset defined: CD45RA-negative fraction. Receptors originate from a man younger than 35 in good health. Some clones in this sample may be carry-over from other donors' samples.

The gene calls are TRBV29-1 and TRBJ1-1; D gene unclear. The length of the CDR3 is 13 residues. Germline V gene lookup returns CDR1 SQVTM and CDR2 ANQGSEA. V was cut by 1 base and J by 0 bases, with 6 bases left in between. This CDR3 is CSVEVSMNTEAFF. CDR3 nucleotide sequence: TGCAGCGTTGAAGTTTCAATGAACACTGAAGCTTTCTTT. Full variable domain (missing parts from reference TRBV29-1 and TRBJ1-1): SAVISQKPSRDICQRGTSLTIQCQVDSQVTMMFWYRQQPGQSLTLIATANQGSEATYESGFVIDKFPISRPNLTFSTLTVSNMSPEDSSIYLCSVEVSMNTEAFFGQGTRLTVV.

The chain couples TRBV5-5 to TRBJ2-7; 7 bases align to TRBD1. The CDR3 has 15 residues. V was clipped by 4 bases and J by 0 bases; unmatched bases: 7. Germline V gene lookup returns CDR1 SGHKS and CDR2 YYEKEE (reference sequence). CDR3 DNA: TGTGCCAGCAGCGCACCGGGACAGCTCTCCTACGAGCAGTACTTC. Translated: CASSAPGQLSYEQYF.

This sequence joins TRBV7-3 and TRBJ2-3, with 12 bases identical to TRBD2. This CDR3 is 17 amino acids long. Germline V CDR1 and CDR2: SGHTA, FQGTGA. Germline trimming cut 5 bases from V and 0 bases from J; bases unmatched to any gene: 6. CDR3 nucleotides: TGTGCCAGCAGCCGCACTGGGACTAGCGGGAGCACAGATACGCAGTATTTT. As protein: CASSRTGTSGSTDTQYF.

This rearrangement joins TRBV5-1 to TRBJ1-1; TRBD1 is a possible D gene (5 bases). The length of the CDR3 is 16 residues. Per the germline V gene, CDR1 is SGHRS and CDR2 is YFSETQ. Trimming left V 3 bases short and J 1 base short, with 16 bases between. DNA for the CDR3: TGCGCCAGCAGCTCCCCAAAGGGACTCTCGAACACTGAAGCTTTCTTT. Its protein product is CASSSPKGLSNTEAFF.

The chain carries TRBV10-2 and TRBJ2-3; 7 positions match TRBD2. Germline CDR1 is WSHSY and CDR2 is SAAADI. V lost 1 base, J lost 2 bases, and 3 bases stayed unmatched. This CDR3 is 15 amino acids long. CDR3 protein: CASSEFGRITDTQYF. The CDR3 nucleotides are TGCGCCAGCAGTGAGTTCGGGAGGATCACAGATACGCAGTATTTT.

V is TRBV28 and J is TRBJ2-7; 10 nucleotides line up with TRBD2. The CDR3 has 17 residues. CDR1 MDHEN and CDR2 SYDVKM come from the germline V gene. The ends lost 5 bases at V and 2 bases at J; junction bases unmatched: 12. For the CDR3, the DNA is TGTGCCAGCAGTCCCCCCATTAGGAGCGGGAGGGCCTACGAGCAGTACTTC. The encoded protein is CASSPPIRSGRAYEQYF.

CDR3 nucleotide sequence: TGTGCCAGCAGTCCCCCAAGCATACGAGGCGAGCAGTACTTC. It translates to CASSPPSIRGEQYF. J is TRBJ2-7 and V is TRBV28; D gene uncertain. V was clipped by 5 bases and J by 6 bases, with 17 bases between them. The CDR3 totals 14 residues. Germline lookup yields CDR1 MDHEN and CDR2 SYDVKM. The variable domain in full, completed from reference TRBV28 and TRBJ2-7, reads DVKVTQSSRYLVKRTGEKVFLECVQDMDHENMFWYRQDPGLGLRLIYFSYDVKMKEKGDIPEGYSVSREKKERFSLILESASTNQTSMYLCASSPPSIRGEQYFGPGTRLTVT.

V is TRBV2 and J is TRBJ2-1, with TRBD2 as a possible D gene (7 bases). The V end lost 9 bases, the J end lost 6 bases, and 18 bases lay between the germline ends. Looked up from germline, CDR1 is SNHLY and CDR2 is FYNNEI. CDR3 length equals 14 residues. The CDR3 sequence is CARQGGVGSNEQFF. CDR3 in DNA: TGTGCCAGACAAGGGGGGGTTGGTAGCAATGAGCAGTTCTTC.